Each of the 7 T cell receptor beta chains below was sequenced from the same sample in a study of shared clonotypes between healthy human individuals. Naivety among CD8 cells was defined by CD45RO negativity and positive CCR7 selection, thereby excluding terminally differentiated effector memory CD45RA+ cells. Clones were sequenced by immunoSEQ multiplex PCR, and TCRdb holds only the in-frame ones, with some missing. Among more than 600,000 clones listed, 92% were seen once. Sequenced input: naive CD8+ T cells sorted from blood. Source of these receptors: a man aged 25 to 40 in good health.

The CDR3 DNA follows: TGTGCCAGCAGTTCGGACAGGGCACCGCCAACCCCCACAGATACGCAGTATTTT. Translated: CASSSDRAPPTPTDTQYF. The gene calls are TRBV28 and TRBJ2-3; 8 nucleotides align to TRBD1. Trimming removed 4 bases from V and 2 bases from J; junction bases left unmatched: 14. Germline assignment: CDR1 MDHEN and CDR2 SYDVKM. There are 18 residues in the CDR3.

V gene TRBV30 combines with J gene TRBJ2-1, with TRBD2 matching 13 bases. V lost 0 bases, J lost 2 bases, and 1 base stayed unmatched. The CDR3 contains 16 residues. Per germline, CDR1 GTSNPN and CDR2 SVGIG (reference sequence). CDR3: CAWSVGTSGAYNEQFF. CDR3 nucleotides: TGTGCCTGGAGTGTAGGGACTAGCGGGGCCTACAATGAGCAGTTCTTC.

The rearrangement uses TRBV11-2 and TRBJ2-2; D call uncertain. CDR1 and CDR2 (germline): SGHAT, FQNNGV. The CDR3 is made up of 14 amino acids. V was cut by 0 bases and J by 6 bases, with 8 bases left in between. The CDR3 DNA is TGTGCCAGCAGCTTAGATCTCATACCCGGGGAGCTGTTTTTT. Its protein product is CASSLDLIPGELFF.

The chain uses TRBV10-1 and TRBJ2-7, with D possibly matching TRBD2 (6 bases). The germline CDR1 and CDR2 sequences are WNHNN and SYGVQD (reference sequence). The V end was cut by 0 bases, the J end by 6 bases, with 18 bases between. This CDR3 is built from 16 residues. CDR3 loop: CASSESIIAGSSEQYF. The DNA of the CDR3 is TGCGCCAGCAGTGAGTCGATTATTGCGGGATCTTCCGAGCAGTACTTC.

Details on this clone: The sample carries other DNA sequences with the same CDR3. This chain links TRBV9 with TRBJ2-7; TRBD2 matches at 11 bases. Germline CDR1 reads SGDLS; CDR2 reads YYNGEE. The CDR3 loop spans 15 amino acids. Unmatched junction bases numbered 7, after V lost 4 bases and J lost 4 bases. CDR3 coding DNA: TGTGCCAGCAGCTTCGGAACTAGCGGGAGTTACGAGCAGTACTTC. This translates into CASSFGTSGSYEQYF.

The chain carries TRBV5-5 and TRBJ2-1, with 9 bases matching TRBD1. This CDR3 contains 15 residues. With 2 bases clipped from V and 6 bases from J, the junction kept 6 bases outside the gene matches. Germline-derived CDR1 and CDR2 are SGHKS and YYEKEE (reference sequence). This CDR3 is CASSFWTGDLNEQFF. The CDR3 coding sequence is TGTGCCAGCAGCTTTTGGACAGGGGATCTCAATGAGCAGTTCTTC.

This chain joins TRBV15 and TRBJ1-2, with a weak D call TRBD1 (5 bases). With 1 base removed from V and 0 bases from J, the gap between germline ends came to 9 bases. CDR1 is LNHNV, CDR2 YYDKDF, per germline (reference sequence). The CDR3 consists of 15 residues. The CDR3 bases are TGTGCCACCAGCAGAGGGGGCAGCGCTAACTATGGCTACACCTTC. Translated: CATSRGGSANYGYTF.